This section outlines one T cell receptor (beta chain) sequence together with its context. These data are taken from a study of blood T cell repertoires in COVID-19. Profiling relied on immunoSEQ multiplex PCR, and the TCRdb table lists in-frame clones only, not all of them. The sample lists roughly 33,000 clones, approximately 91% occurring once. The sample taken for sequencing was peripheral blood. The clonotype originates from a human donor in a cohort sampled during active COVID-19.

The CDR3 nucleotides read TGTGCCAGCAGTTTAGGGACTAATGATGAGCAGTTCTTC. This sequence encodes CASSLGTNDEQFF. This sequence joins TRBV12-3 or TRBV12-4 and TRBJ2-1; D possibly corresponds to TRBD2 (6 bases). The CDR3 is 13 residues long. V gave up 1 base and J gave up 8 bases, with 9 bases separating them.